This T cell receptor beta chain originates from a study of shared clonotypes between healthy human individuals. Donors comprised healthy HIV-negative adults lacking recent acute infections or vaccinations. Replicate PCRs run on unsorted PBMC used around 0.3 ug DNA, which was 30,000 to 35,000 T cell genomes. Original processing methods: ImmunoSEQ yielded junction-only sequences lacking quality scores, so filtering differed. Measured with immunoSEQ multiplex PCR; TCRdb has only the in-frame clones, and not every one. V, J and clone size are taken as reported in that table, and D and trimming were inferred from the DNA itself. The sample yields 400,000 to 500,000 clones, less than 80% seen once. V was clipped by 3 bases and J by 5 bases; unmatched bases: 10. The CDR3 consists of 15 residues. CDR1 is ENHRY, CDR2 SYGVKD, per germline.

The sequencing input was PBMCs. This chain joins TRBV10-3 and TRBJ2-7; TRBD2 aligns across 7 bases. This receptor was identified in a woman aged 40 to 50 in good health. Some clones in this sample may be carry-over from other donors' samples. For the CDR3, the DNA is TGTGCCATCAGTGATGGTGGGAGAGGGAGGGACGAGCAGTACTTC. Encoded protein: CAISDGGRGRDEQYF.